This entry lists 8 T cell receptor beta chains sequenced from one sample in a study of shared clonotypes between healthy human individuals. Assay: immunoSEQ multiplex PCR; the TCRdb copy retains only in-frame clones and omits some. The sample includes under 1,100,000 clones, roughly 70% of them seen just once. Sequenced material: memory CD4+ T cells sorted from blood. Documented subset: CD45RA-negative fraction. The source of these receptors is a man in his late teens or twenties in good health.

This CDR3 reads CSVMRGTDGYTF. The DNA of the CDR3 is TGCAGCGTTATGCGGGGTACGGATGGCTACACCTTC. The V gene is TRBV29-1, the J gene TRBJ1-2; the D is unclear. Trimming cost V 5 bases and J 6 bases, with 13 bases left between them. This CDR3 region has 12 residues. Per germline, CDR1 SQVTM and CDR2 ANQGSEA.

The table lists this clone with a few counts. The rearrangement joins TRBV5-6 to TRBJ2-1, with D perhaps TRBD2 (5 bases). Per germline, CDR1 SGHDT and CDR2 YYEEEE. Between the trimmed V and J ends, which lost 3 bases and 6 bases, there was a span of 16 bases. The CDR3 consists of 15 residues. The CDR3: CASSWSGVAGNEQFF. The CDR3 nucleotides are TGTGCCAGCAGCTGGAGTGGGGTGGCGGGCAATGAGCAGTTCTTC. The complete variable domain, with remaining parts taken from reference TRBV5-6 and TRBJ2-1, reads DAGVTQSPTHLIKTRGQQVTLRCSPKSGHDTVSWYQQALGQGPQFIFQYYEEEERQRGNFPDRFSGHQFPNYSSELNVNALLLGDSALYLCASSWSGVAGNEQFFGPGTRLTVL.

As DNA, the CDR3 is TGTGCCAGCAGTTTAGGGGCAGGGGGTAAACTATTAGCCAAAAACATTCAGTACTTC. Its translation is CASSLGAGGKLLAKNIQYF. This sequence joins TRBV28 and TRBJ2-4, with 7 bases fitting TRBD1. The CDR3 has 19 residues. The V segment lost 2 bases and the J segment 0 bases; nucleotides outside the gene matches: 13. Germline V lookup: CDR1 MDHEN, CDR2 SYDVKM. The full variable domain, rest sourced from reference TRBV28 and TRBJ2-4, is DVKVTQSSRYLVKRTGEKVFLECVQDMDHENMFWYRQDPGLGLRLIYFSYDVKMKEKGDIPEGYSVSREKKERFSLILESASTNQTSMYLCASSLGAGGKLLAKNIQYFGAGTRLSVL.

This sequence joins TRBV19 and TRBJ2-3; D ambiguous. V shed 1 base and J shed 4 bases, with 3 bases lying between them. The CDR3 consists of 12 residues. The germline gives CDR1 LNHDA, CDR2 SQIVND (reference sequence). The CDR3 DNA reads as TGTGCCAGTAGTATAGTTCCAGATACGCAGTATTTT. Amino acids: CASSIVPDTQYF. The complete variable domain, with remaining parts taken from reference TRBV19 and TRBJ2-3, reads DGGITQSPKYLFRKEGQNVTLSCEQNLNHDAMYWYRQDPGQGLRLIYYSQIVNDFQKGDIAEGYSVSREKKESFPLTVTSAQKNPTAFYLCASSIVPDTQYFGPGTRLTVL.

The rearrangement uses TRBV7-9 and TRBJ2-2, with TRBD2 matching 12 bases. The CDR3 sequence is 17 residues long. V trimming: 4 bases; J trimming: 7 bases; junction bases outside the gene matches: 10. The germline CDR1 and CDR2 sequences are SEHNR and FQNEAQ (reference sequence). CDR3 nucleotides: TGTGCCAGCAGCTCGCCCCGGACTAGCGGGGTGAGCGGGGAGCTGTTTTTT. Protein: CASSSPRTSGVSGELFF.

The gene calls are TRBV27 and TRBJ1-5; 10 nucleotides line up with TRBD1. With V trimmed by 5 bases and J by 2 bases, 6 bases remained unmatched. The CDR3 is 16 amino acids. Germline CDR1 is MNHEY and CDR2 is SMNVEV (reference sequence). The CDR3 reads CASSPLGTGGNQPQHF. The CDR3 region has the DNA TGTGCCAGCAGTCCATTAGGGACAGGGGGCAATCAGCCCCAGCATTTT.

The CDR3: CASSQVGGRAPQYF. CDR3 in DNA: TGTGCCAGCAGCCAAGTTGGCGGGAGGGCTCCGCAGTACTTC. The chain has TRBV6-6 and TRBJ2-7; the match to TRBD2 covers 9 bases. Germline assignment: CDR1 MNHNY and CDR2 SVGAGI (reference sequence). The CDR3 runs 14 residues. With 6 bases clipped from V and 9 bases from J, the junction kept 12 bases outside the gene matches.

This chain links TRBV7-8 with TRBJ2-5, with 7 bases lining up with TRBD1. Germline values: CDR1 SGHVS, CDR2 FQNEAQ. The CDR3 loop spans 16 amino acids. Trimming at V came to 4 bases and at J to 5 bases, leaving 13 bases not matched to a gene. The CDR3 DNA is TGTGCCAGCAGCTCCCCTAACGACAGGGCGCGGGAGACCCAGTACTTC. Its protein product is CASSSPNDRARETQYF.